These 10 T cell receptor beta chains were all obtained from the same sample, sequenced in a study of blood T cell repertoires in COVID-19. The assay was immunoSEQ multiplex PCR, and TCRdb's table has in-frame clones only and misses some. The table records 260,000 or so clones, around four fifths of them present only once. Sequenced input: peripheral blood. Receptors originate from an elderly man with acute or convalescent COVID-19.

This clone was observed a handful of times. V gene TRBV21-1 combines with J gene TRBJ1-6; the D call TRBD1 from the table was never checked on the DNA. TRBV21-1 is given as a pseudogene. The CDR3 length is 15 residues. The CDR3 nucleotides are TGTGCCAGATTCTTTAACAGGTATGATGCTTCACCCCTCCACTTT. Translation: CARFFNRYDASPLHF.

V gene TRBV19 combines with J gene TRBJ2-5; TRBD2 might be the D (6 bases). The CDR3 spans 15 residues. The germline CDR1 and CDR2 sequences are LNHDA and SQIVND (reference sequence). V was trimmed by 3 bases and J by 4 bases, leaving 15 bases between them. Here the CDR3 DNA reads TGTGCCAGTAGTATCGGCGGGATGAACGGAGAGACCCAGTACTTC. It translates to CASSIGGMNGETQYF.

This chain links TRBV19 with TRBJ1-1; 9 bases agree with TRBD1. CDR3 length: 14 amino acids. V lost 5 bases, J lost 5 bases, and 6 bases stayed unmatched. CDR1 LNHDA and CDR2 SQIVND come from the germline V gene (reference sequence). The CDR3 nucleotides are TGTGCCAGTAGTGTGGACAGGGGAAGGACTGAAGCTTTCTTT. Translated, it gives CASSVDRGRTEAFF.

This chain links TRBV7-9 with TRBJ1-2; D is undetermined. Deletions cut 4 bases from V and 7 bases from J, with 10 bases between. Germline CDR1 is SEHNR and CDR2 is FQNEAQ (reference sequence). The CDR3 extends over 12 amino acids. Here the CDR3 reads CASSSGDSGYTF. The CDR3 DNA sequence: TGTGCCAGCAGCTCGGGTGACTCTGGCTACACCTTC.

The chain combines TRBV6-5 with TRBJ2-5; 12 bases align to TRBD2. CDR1 is MNHEY, CDR2 SVGAGI, per germline. V was pared by 5 bases and J by 3 bases, with 4 bases of the junction left unmatched. The CDR3 extends over 15 amino acids. In DNA, the CDR3 is TGTGCCAGCAGTCCGACTAGCGGGGGTGAAGAGACCCAGTACTTC. Translating it yields CASSPTSGGEETQYF.

The V call is TRBV15, the J call TRBJ2-2, with D possibly TRBD1 on 5 matching bases. This CDR3 has 14 residues. Germline V CDR1 and CDR2: LNHNV, YYDKDF (reference sequence). Trimming removed 6 bases at V and 6 bases at J, with 14 bases between. CDR3 DNA: TGTGCCACCAGAGGCAGGGCAAACTCCGGGGAGCTGTTTTTT. Translation gives CATRGRANSGELFF.

J is TRBJ2-7 and V is TRBV28; TRBD1 is a possible D gene (6 bases). The V gene's germline CDR1 is MDHEN and CDR2 SYDVKM. The CDR3 has 14 residues. V lost 5 bases and J lost 2, with 13 bases in between. The CDR3 spells CASSLTGSPYEQYF. CDR3 in DNA: TGTGCCAGCAGTCTCACAGGGAGCCCCTACGAGCAGTACTTC.

This chain links TRBV28 with TRBJ1-2, with 8 bases that match TRBD1. This CDR3 spans 12 amino acids. Germline V lookup: CDR1 MDHEN, CDR2 SYDVKM. Losses at the gene ends were 5 bases for V and 8 bases for J; bases not matched to a gene: 4. The CDR3 DNA follows: TGTGCCAGCAGTACAGGGGGGATCGGCTACACCTTC. Amino acids: CASSTGGIGYTF.

The chain carries TRBV5-5 and TRBJ2-6; D gene ambiguous. Germline lookup yields CDR1 SGHKS and CDR2 YYEKEE (reference sequence). V dropped 5 bases and J dropped 4 bases, with 16 bases sitting between them. The CDR3 covers 16 residues. CDR3 coding DNA: TGTGCCAGCAGTCCGCTAGTAAGGTCCGGGGCCAACGTCCTGACTTTC. It yields the protein CASSPLVRSGANVLTF.

The chain couples TRBV18 to TRBJ1-5; 11 bases map to TRBD1. Germline V gives CDR1 KGHSH, CDR2 LQKENI. After removal of 3 bases from V and 4 bases from J, the junction contained 2 bases not matched to a gene. The CDR3 is made up of 15 amino acids. CDR3: CASSPGTGGNQPQHF. The CDR3 region has the DNA TGTGCCAGCTCACCTGGGACAGGGGGTAATCAGCCCCAGCATTTT.